This T cell receptor beta chain was identified during a study of OX40 agonist ivuxolimab in advanced cancers. At the level of the study: It was ivuxolimab, an agonistic anti-OX40 (CD134) antibody, that patients were treated with. Study conclusions and caveats: Some nonresponders additionally presented with little normalized T-cell clonal expansion.

Comment on this clone: Its antigen is not known.

Sequenced by immunoSEQ multiplex PCR; TCRdb stores in-frame clones only, minus some. The data show around 66,000 clones, about nine tenths seen once. Germline V CDR1 and CDR2: ENHRY, SYGVKD. The CDR3 loop spans 14 amino acids. Trimming removed 2 bases at V and 5 bases at J, with 10 bases between. The chain combines TRBV10-3 with TRBJ2-1; D might be TRBD1 (5 bases). The source was CD4+ or CD8+ T cells sorted from blood, collected in a trial of the OX40 agonist ivuxolimab. The source of this sequence is an adult with an advanced solid tumor such as melanoma, head and neck, liver or kidney cancer. The CDR3 loop is CAISEGATNNEQFF. The CDR3 region has the DNA TGTGCCATCAGTGAGGGGGCGACCAACAATGAGCAGTTCTTC.